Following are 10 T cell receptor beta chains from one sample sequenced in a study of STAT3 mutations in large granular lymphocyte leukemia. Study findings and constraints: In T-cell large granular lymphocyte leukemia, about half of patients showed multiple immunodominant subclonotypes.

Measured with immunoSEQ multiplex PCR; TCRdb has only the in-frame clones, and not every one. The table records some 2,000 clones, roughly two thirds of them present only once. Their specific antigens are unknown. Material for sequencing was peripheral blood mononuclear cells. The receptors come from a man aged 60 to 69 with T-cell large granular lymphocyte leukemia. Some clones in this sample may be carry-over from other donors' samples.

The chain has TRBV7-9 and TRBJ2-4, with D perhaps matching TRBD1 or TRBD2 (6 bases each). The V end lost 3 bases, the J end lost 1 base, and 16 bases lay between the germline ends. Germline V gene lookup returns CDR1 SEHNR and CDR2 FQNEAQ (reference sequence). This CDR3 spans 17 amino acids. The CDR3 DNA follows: TGTGCCAGCAGCTTTGGGAGTGGGGGGCGCGCCAAAAACATTCAGTACTTC. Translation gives CASSFGSGGRAKNIQYF.

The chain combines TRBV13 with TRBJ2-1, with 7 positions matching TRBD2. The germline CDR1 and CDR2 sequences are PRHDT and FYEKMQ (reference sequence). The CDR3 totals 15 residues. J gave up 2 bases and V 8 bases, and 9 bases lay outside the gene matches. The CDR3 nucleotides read TGTGCCAGCCGGGGACGGGGGGTTGCCTACAATGAGCAGTTCTTC. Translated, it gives CASRGRGVAYNEQFF.

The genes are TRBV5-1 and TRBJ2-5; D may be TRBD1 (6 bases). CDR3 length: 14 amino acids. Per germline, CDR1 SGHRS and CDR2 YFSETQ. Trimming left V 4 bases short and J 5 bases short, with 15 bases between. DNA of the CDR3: TGCGCCAGCAGCGTCCACAGGGTAAGGGAGACCCAGTACTTC. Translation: CASSVHRVRETQYF. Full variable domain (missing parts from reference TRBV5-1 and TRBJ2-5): KAGVTQTPRYLIKTRGQQVTLSCSPISGHRSVSWYQQTPGQGLQFLFEYFSETQRNKGNFPGRFSGRQFSNSRSEMNVSTLELGDSALYLCASSVHRVRETQYFGPGTRLLVL.

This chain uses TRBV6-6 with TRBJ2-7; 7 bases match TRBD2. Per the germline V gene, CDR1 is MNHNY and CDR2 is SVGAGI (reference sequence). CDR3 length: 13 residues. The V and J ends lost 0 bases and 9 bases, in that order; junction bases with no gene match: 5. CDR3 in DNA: TGTGCCAGCAGTTACTCTGGGAGGGATTGGCAGTACTTC. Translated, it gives CASSYSGRDWQYF.

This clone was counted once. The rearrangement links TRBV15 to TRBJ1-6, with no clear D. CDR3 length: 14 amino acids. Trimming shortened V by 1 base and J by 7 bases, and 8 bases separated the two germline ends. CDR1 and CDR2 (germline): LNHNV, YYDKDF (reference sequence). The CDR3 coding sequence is TGTGCCACCAGCAGAGTCCTTGGCAATTCACCCCTCCACTTT. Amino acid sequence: CATSRVLGNSPLHF.

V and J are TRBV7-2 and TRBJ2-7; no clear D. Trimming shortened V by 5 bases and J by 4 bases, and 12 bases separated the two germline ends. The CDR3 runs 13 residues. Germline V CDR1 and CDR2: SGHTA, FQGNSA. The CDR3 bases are TGTGCCAGCAGCCAGTCCCAAAGTTACGAGCAGTACTTC. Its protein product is CASSQSQSYEQYF.

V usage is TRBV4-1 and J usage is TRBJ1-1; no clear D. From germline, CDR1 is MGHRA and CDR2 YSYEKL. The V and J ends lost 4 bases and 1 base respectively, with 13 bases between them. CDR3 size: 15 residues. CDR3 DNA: TGCGCCAGCAGCCGCCGACCGAACAGGAACACTGAAGCTTTCTTT. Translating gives CASSRRPNRNTEAFF.

In nucleotides, the CDR3 is TGCGCCAGCAGCCCCGGAAGCGGAGAGACCCAGTACTTC. It encodes CASSPGSGETQYF. This chain joins TRBV5-1 and TRBJ2-5, with D perhaps matching TRBD2 (5 bases). This CDR3 has 13 amino acids. V lost 4 bases and J lost 4, with 11 bases in between. Germline loops: CDR1 SGHRS, CDR2 YFSETQ.

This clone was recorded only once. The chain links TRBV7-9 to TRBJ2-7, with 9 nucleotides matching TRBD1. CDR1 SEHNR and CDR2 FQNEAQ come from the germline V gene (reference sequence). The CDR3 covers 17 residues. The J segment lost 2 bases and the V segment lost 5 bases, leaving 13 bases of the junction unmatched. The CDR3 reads CASSLPLPGQGTYEQYF. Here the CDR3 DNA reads TGTGCCAGCAGCCTCCCCCTCCCGGGACAGGGCACCTACGAGCAGTACTTC.

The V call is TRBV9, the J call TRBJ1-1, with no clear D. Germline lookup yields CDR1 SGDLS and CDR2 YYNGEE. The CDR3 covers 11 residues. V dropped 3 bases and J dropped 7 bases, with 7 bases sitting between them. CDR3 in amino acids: CASSGDNEAFF. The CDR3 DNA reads TGTGCCAGCAGCGGTGATAATGAAGCTTTCTTT.